This T cell receptor (beta chain) comes out of a study of T cells in Graves' hyperthyroidism and ophthalmopathy. Study-level points and caveats: A model of 13 V-J pairs discriminated ophthalmopathy from stable hyperthyroidism. Clonotypes that were expanded in thyroid above 0.001 mostly appeared in blood too.

Germline V CDR1 and CDR2: DFQATT, SNEGSKA (reference sequence). Trimming took 5 bases from V and 7 from J; bases not matched to a gene: 12. The CDR3 totals 15 residues. It was over 9.5 ml of fresh peripheral blood that supplied the PBMCs. RNA transcripts yielded amplified TCR beta CDR3 regions. Initially, a first-round RT-PCR of the TCR CDR3 employed the HTBI primer set. MiXCR was run by TCRdb on the multiplex PCR reads, yielding one entry per CDR3 protein. Seen here are about 640,000 distinct CDR3 sequences, less than 25% observed once, and the top ten hold about 34%. This clonotype was picked up many times. Its antigen is undetermined.

The chain combines TRBV20-1 with TRBJ2-1, with TRBD2 identical over 9 bases. Sequenced sample: blood. This clonotype was obtained from a man in his thirties or forties with Graves' ophthalmopathy. CDR3 sequence reads: CSAPRVSGSGNEQFF. Written as DNA, the CDR3 is TGCAGTGCTCCCCGGGTTAGCGGGAGTGGGAATGAGCAGTTCTTC.